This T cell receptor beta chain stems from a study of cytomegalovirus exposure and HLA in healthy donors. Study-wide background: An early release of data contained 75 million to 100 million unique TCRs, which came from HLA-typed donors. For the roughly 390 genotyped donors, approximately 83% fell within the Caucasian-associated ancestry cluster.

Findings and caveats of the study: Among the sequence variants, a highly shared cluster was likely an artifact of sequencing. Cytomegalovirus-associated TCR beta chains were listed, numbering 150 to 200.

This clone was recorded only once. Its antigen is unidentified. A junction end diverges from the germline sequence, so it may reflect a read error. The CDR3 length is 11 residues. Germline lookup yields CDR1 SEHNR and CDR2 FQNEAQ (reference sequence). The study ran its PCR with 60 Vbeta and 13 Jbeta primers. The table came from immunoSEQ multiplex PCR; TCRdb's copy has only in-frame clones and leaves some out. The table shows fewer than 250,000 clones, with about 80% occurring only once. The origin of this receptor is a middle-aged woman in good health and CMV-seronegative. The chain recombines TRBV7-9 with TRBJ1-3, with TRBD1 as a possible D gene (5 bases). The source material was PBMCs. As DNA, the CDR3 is TGTGCCAGCATCGGGGCGGGGTGGCCGTTATTT. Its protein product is CASIGAGWPLF.